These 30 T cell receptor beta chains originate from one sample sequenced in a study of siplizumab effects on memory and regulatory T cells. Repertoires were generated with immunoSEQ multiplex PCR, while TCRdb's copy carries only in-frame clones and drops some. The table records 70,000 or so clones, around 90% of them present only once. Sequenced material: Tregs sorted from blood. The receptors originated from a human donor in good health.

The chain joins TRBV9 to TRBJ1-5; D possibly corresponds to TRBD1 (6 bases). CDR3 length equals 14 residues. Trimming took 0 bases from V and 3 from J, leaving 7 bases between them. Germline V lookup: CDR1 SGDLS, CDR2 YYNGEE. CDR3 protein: CASSVAGANQPQHF. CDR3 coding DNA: TGTGCCAGCAGCGTAGCAGGGGCCAATCAGCCCCAGCATTTT.

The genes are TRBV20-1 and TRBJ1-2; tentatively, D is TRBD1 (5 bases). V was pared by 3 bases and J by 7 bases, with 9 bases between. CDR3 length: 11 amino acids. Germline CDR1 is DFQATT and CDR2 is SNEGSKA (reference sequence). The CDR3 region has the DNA TGCAGTGCTAGTCGGGGGGGTGGCTACACCTTC. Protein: CSASRGGGYTF.

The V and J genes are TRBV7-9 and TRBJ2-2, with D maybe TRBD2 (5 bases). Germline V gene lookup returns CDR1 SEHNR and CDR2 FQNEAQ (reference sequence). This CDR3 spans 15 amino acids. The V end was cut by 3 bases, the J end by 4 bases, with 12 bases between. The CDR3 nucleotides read TGTGCCAGCAGCTTGGACTGGATAAGCACCGGGGAGCTGTTTTTT. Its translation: CASSLDWISTGELFF.

This CDR3 is CASGLRGLSGNTIYF. CDR3 in DNA: TGTGCCAGCGGTCTTCGGGGTCTTTCTGGAAACACCATATATTTT. The chain uses TRBV18 and TRBJ1-3; D unresolved. CDR1 and CDR2 from the germline V gene are KGHSH and LQKENI. Trimming took 8 bases from V and 1 from J, leaving 15 bases between them. The CDR3 has 15 residues. The entire variable domain, with the rest obtained from reference TRBV18 and TRBJ1-3, is as follows: NAGVMQNPRHLVRRRGQEARLRCSPMKGHSHVYWYRQLPEEGLKFMVYLQKENIIDESGMPKERFSAEFPKEGPSILRIQQVVRGDSAAYFCASGLRGLSGNTIYFGEGSWLTVV.

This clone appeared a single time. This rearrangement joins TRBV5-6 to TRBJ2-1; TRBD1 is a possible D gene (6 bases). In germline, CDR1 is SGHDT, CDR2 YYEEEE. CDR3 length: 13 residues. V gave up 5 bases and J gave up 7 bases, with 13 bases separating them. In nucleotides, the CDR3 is TGTGCCAGCAGTCTGAGGGGGTTAAATGAGCAGTTCTTC. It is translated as CASSLRGLNEQFF.

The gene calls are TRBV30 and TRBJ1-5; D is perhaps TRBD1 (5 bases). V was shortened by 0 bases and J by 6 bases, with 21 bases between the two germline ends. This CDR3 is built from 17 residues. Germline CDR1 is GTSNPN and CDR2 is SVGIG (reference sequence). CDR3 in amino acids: CAWSVMPASGMTQPQHF. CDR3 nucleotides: TGTGCCTGGAGTGTAATGCCCGCGTCAGGGATGACTCAGCCCCAGCATTTT. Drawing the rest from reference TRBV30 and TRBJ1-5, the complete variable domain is SQTIHQWPATLVQPVGSPLSLECTVEGTSNPNLYWYRQAAGRGLQLLFYSVGIGQISSEVPQNLSASRPQDRQFILSSKKLLLSDSGFYLCAWSVMPASGMTQPQHFGDGTRLSIL.

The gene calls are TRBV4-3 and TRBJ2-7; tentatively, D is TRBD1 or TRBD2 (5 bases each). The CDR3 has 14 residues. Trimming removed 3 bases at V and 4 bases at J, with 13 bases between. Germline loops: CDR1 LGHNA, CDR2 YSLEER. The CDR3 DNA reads TGCGCCAGCAGCCAGGGGGACGCTAATTACGAGCAGTACTTC. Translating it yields CASSQGDANYEQYF.

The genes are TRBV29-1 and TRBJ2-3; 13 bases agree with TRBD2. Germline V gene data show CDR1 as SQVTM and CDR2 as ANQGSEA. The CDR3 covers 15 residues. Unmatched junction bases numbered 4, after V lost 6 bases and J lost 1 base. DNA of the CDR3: TGCAGCGTGCGGACTAGCGGGAGTGGCACAGATACGCAGTATTTT. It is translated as CSVRTSGSGTDTQYF.

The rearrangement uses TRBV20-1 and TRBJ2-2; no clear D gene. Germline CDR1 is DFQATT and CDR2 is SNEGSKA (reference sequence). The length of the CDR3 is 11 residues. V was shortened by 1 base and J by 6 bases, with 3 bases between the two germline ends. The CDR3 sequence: CSARGAGELFF. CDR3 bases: TGCAGTGCTAGAGGGGCCGGGGAGCTGTTTTTT.

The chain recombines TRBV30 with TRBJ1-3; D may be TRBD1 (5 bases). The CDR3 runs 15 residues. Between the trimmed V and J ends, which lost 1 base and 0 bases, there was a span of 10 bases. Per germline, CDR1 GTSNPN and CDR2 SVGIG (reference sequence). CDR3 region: CAWSADTNSGNTIYF. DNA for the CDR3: TGTGCCTGGAGTGCGGACACTAACTCTGGAAACACCATATATTTT.

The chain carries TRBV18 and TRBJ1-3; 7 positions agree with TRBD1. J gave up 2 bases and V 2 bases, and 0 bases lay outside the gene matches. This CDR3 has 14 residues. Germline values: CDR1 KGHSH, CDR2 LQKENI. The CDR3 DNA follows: TGTGCCAGCTCACCAGGGACAGCTGGAAACACCATATATTTT. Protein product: CASSPGTAGNTIYF.

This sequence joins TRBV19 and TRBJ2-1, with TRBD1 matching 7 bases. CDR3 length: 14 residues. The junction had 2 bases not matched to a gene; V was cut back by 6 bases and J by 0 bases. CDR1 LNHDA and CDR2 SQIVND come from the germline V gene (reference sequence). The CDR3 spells CASRDRSSYNEQFF. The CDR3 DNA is TGTGCCAGTAGGGACAGGAGCTCCTACAATGAGCAGTTCTTC. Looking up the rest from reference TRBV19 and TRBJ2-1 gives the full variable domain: DGGITQSPKYLFRKEGQNVTLSCEQNLNHDAMYWYRQDPGQGLRLIYYSQIVNDFQKGDIAEGYSVSREKKESFPLTVTSAQKNPTAFYLCASRDRSSYNEQFFGPGTRLTVL.

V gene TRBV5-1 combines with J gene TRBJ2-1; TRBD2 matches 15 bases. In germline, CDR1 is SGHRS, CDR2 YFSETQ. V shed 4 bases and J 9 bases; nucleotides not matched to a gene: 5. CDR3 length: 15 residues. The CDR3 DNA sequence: TGCGCCAGCAGCACGGGACTAGCGGGAGGCAGTGAGCAGTTCTTC. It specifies CASSTGLAGGSEQFF.

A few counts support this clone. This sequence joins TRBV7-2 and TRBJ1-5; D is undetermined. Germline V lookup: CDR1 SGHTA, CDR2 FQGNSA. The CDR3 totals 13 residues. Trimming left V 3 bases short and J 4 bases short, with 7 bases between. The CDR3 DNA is TGTGCCAGCAGCTTTAGACTGAATCAGCCCCAGCATTTT. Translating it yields CASSFRLNQPQHF.

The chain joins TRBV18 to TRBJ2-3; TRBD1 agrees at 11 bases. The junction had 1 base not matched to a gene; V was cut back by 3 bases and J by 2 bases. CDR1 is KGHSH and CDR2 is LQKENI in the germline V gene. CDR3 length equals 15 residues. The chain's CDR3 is CASSPGQGVTDTQYF. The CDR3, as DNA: TGTGCCAGCTCACCGGGACAGGGGGTCACAGATACGCAGTATTTT.

The CDR3 spells CASSIGPGTGELFF. CDR3 coding DNA: TGTGCCAGTAGTATAGGCCCCGGCACCGGGGAGCTGTTTTTT. This chain connects TRBV19 to TRBJ2-2; no reliable D call. Trimming shortened V by 1 base and J by 4 bases, and 7 bases separated the two germline ends. Germline lookup yields CDR1 LNHDA and CDR2 SQIVND (reference sequence). This CDR3 spans 14 amino acids.

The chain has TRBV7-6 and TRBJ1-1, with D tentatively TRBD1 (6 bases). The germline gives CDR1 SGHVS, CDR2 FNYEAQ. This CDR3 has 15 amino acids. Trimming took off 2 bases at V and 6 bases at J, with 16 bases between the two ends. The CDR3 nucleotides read TGTGCCAGCAGCTTATATGGGGGGGGCTGGCCTGAAGCTTTCTTT. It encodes CASSLYGGGWPEAFF.

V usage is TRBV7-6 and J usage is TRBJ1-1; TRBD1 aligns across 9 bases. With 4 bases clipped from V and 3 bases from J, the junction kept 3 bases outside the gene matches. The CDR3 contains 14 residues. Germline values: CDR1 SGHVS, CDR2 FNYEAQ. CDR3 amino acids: CASSWTGEYTEAFF. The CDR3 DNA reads TGTGCCAGCAGCTGGACAGGGGAGTACACTGAAGCTTTCTTT.

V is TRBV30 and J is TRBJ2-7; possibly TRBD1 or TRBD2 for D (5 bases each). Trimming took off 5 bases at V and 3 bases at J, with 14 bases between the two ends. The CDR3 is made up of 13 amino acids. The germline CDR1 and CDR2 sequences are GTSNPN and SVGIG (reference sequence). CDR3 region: CAWDRDRGYEQYF. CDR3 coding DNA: TGTGCCTGGGACCGGGACCGAGGCTACGAGCAGTACTTC.

The DNA of the CDR3 is TGTGCCAGCAGCCGCACCGTAGCCAAAAACATTCAGTACTTC. Translated, it gives CASSRTVAKNIQYF. This sequence joins TRBV7-9 and TRBJ2-4; D gene ambiguous. Per germline, CDR1 SEHNR and CDR2 FQNEAQ (reference sequence). Trimming shortened V by 5 bases and J by 0 bases, and 8 bases separated the two germline ends. The CDR3 runs to 14 residues.

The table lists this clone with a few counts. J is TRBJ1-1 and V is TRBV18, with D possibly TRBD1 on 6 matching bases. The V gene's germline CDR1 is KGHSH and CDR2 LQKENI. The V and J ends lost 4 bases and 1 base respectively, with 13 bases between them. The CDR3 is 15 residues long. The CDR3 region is CASSLTGMGNTEAFF. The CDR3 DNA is TGTGCCAGCTCACTTACAGGGATGGGGAACACTGAAGCTTTCTTT.

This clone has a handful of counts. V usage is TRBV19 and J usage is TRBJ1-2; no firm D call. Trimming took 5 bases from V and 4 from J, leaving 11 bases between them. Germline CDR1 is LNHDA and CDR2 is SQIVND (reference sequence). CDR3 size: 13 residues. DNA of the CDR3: TGTGCCAGTAGTCCAGGACCGACCTATGGCTACACCTTC. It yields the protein CASSPGPTYGYTF.

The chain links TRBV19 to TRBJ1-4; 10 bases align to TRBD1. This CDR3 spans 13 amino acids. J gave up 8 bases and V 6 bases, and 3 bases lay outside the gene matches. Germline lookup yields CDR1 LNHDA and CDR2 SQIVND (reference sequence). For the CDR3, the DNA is TGTGCCAGTAGCCGGGGACAGGGGGAAAAACTGTTTTTT. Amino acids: CASSRGQGEKLFF.

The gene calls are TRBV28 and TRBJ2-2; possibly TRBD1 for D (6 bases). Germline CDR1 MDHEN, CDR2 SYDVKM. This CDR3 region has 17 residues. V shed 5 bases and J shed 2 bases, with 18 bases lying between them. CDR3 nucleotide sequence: TGTGCCAGCAGTCCAACAGGGAGCGGCGCTAACACCGGGGAGCTGTTTTTT. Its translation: CASSPTGSGANTGELFF.

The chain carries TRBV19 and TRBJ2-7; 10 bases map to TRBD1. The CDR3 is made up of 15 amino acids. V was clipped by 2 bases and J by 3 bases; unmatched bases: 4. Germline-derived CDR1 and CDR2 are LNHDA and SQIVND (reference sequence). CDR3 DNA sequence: TGTGCCAGTAGTATACCGGGACAGGGGATCTACGAGCAGTACTTC. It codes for CASSIPGQGIYEQYF. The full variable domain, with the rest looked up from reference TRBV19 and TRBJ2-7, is DGGITQSPKYLFRKEGQNVTLSCEQNLNHDAMYWYRQDPGQGLRLIYYSQIVNDFQKGDIAEGYSVSREKKESFPLTVTSAQKNPTAFYLCASSIPGQGIYEQYFGPGTRLTVT.

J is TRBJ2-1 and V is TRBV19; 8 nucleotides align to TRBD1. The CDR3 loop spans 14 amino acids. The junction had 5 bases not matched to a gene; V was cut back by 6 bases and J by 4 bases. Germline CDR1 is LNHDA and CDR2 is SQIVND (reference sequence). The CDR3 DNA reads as TGTGCCAGTAGGCCAGGGGGCATGTACAATGAGCAGTTCTTC. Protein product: CASRPGGMYNEQFF.

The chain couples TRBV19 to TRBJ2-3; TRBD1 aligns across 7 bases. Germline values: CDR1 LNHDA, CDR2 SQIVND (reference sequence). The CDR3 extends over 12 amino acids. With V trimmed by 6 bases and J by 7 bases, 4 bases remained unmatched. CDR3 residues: CASSLQGNTQYF. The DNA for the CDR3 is TGTGCCAGTAGCCTACAGGGGAATACGCAGTATTTT.

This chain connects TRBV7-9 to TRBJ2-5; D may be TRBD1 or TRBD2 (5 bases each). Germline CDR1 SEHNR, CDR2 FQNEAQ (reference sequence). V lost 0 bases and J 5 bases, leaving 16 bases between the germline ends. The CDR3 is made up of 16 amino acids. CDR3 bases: TGTGCCAGCAGCTTAGCGGGGGATTCTTTTAGGGAGACCCAGTACTTC. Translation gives CASSLAGDSFRETQYF.

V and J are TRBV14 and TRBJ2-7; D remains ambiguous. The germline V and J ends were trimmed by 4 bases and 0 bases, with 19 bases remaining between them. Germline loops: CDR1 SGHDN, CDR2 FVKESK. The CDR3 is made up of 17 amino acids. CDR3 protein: CASSRAHGSLSSYEQYF. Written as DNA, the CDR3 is TGTGCCAGCAGCCGAGCTCACGGGTCCCTAAGCTCCTACGAGCAGTACTTC.

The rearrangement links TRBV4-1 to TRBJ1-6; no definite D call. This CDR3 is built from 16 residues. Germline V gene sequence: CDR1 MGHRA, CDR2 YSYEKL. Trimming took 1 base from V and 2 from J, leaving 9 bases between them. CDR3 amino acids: CASSQGQVPYNSPLHF. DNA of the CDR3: TGCGCCAGCAGCCAAGGCCAGGTTCCCTATAATTCACCCCTCCACTTT.